This TCR beta chain came from a study of regulatory T cells in long-lasting Graves disease. Construction of the TCR beta libraries employed iRepertoire HTBI primers in conjunction with Arm-PCR of CDR3 regions. TCRdb reprocessed the multiplex PCR reads with MiXCR, giving one entry per CDR3 protein. The sample lists a few hundred thousand distinct CDR3 sequences; approximately 10% were seen once. Time point indicated: newly diagnosed GD, antithyroid drugs for less than 3 months. The authors made the TCR library using RNA they extracted from PBMCs. The CDR3 is 13 amino acids. The V end was cut by 3 bases, the J end by 9 bases, with 12 bases between. These data also featured in a second study, about T cells in Graves' hyperthyroidism and ophthalmopathy.

This sample comprised peripheral blood mononuclear cells (PBMCs), obtained at new diagnosis, from a patient treated with antithyroid drugs. The chain links TRBV12-3 or TRBV12-4 to TRBJ2-1; perhaps TRBD1 as D (6 bases). The source of this sequence is a woman aged 18-30 years with Graves disease. Written as DNA, the CDR3 is TGTGCCAGCAGTTTTGAGGGCAGGGGTGAGCAGTTCTTC. Protein product: CASSFEGRGEQFF.